This passage covers 10 T cell receptor beta chains from one sample sequenced in a study of shared clonotypes between healthy human individuals. The data were produced by immunoSEQ multiplex PCR, yet TCRdb's version contains in-frame clones alone and is incomplete. The repertoire consists of about a million clones, with approximately 80% occurring once and the leading ten covering roughly 0.83%. The source material was memory CD4+ T cells from PBMCs. Described subset: CD45RA-negative fraction. Receptors originate from a man younger than 30 in good health. Some clones in this sample may be carry-over from other donors' samples.

The genes are TRBV5-1 and TRBJ2-7, with TRBD2 as a possible D gene (6 bases). The CDR3 is 16 amino acids. CDR1 is SGHRS, CDR2 YFSETQ, per germline. With 0 bases removed from V and 1 base from J, the gap between germline ends came to 14 bases. CDR3 coding DNA: TGCGCCAGCAGCTTGGGTAGCAGCGGAGGGTCCTACGAGCAGTACTTC. This translates into CASSLGSSGGSYEQYF.

This clone was observed a single time. The chain joins TRBV4-1 to TRBJ1-1, with TRBD1 matching 7 bases. The CDR3 has 15 residues. V was pared by 3 bases and J by 3 bases, with 7 bases of the junction left unmatched. CDR1 is MGHRA, CDR2 YSYEKL, per germline. CDR3 in amino acids: CASSHTGERDTEAFF. CDR3 bases: TGCGCCAGCAGCCACACAGGGGAGAGGGACACTGAAGCTTTCTTT.

As to this clone: Other nucleotide sequences from this sample produce the same CDR3. The rearrangement links TRBV5-4 to TRBJ1-3; D unresolved. CDR1 and CDR2 from the germline V gene are SGHNT and YYREEE (reference sequence). Deletions cut 0 bases from V and 0 bases from J, with 4 bases between. The CDR3 spans 14 residues. This CDR3 reads CASSLGGSGNTIYF. CDR3 bases: TGTGCCAGCAGCTTGGGAGGCTCTGGAAACACCATATATTTT.

This chain joins TRBV5-1 and TRBJ2-5; D could derive from TRBD1 or TRBD2 (6 bases each). The V and J ends lost 4 bases and 4 bases respectively, with 14 bases between them. Germline CDR1 and CDR2: SGHRS and YFSETQ. CDR3 length: 14 amino acids. In DNA form, the CDR3 reads TGCGCCAGCAGCCGTCTAGGGGGGACAGAGACCCAGTACTTC. Residues: CASSRLGGTETQYF.

The V gene is TRBV7-2, the J gene TRBJ1-4; D may be TRBD1 (5 bases). CDR1 SGHTA and CDR2 FQGNSA come from the germline V gene. The CDR3 is 14 residues long. V shed 5 bases and J shed 8 bases, with 15 bases lying between them. The CDR3 reads CASSRGEPPEKLFF. CDR3 in DNA: TGTGCCAGCAGCCGGGGGGAACCCCCGGAAAAACTGTTTTTT.

In this sample, this clone turned up once. The chain couples TRBV9 to TRBJ2-1, with 12 bases that match TRBD2. The V and J ends lost 3 bases and 0 bases, in that order; junction bases with no gene match: 7. CDR3 size: 18 residues. Germline CDR1 and CDR2: SGDLS and YYNGEE. In DNA, the CDR3 is TGTGCCAGCAGCGCGGGACTAGCGGGTTGGAGCTCCTACAATGAGCAGTTCTTC. Amino acid sequence: CASSAGLAGWSSYNEQFF.

The V call is TRBV6-5, the J call TRBJ1-1; D remains ambiguous. In germline, CDR1 is MNHEY, CDR2 SVGAGI. V was cut by 2 bases and J by 0 bases, with 10 bases left in between. This CDR3 comprises 15 residues. The CDR3 bases are TGTGCCAGCAGTTACGAGATAGGCGTGAACACTGAAGCTTTCTTT. Its protein product is CASSYEIGVNTEAFF.

Here the CDR3 reads CASSRTGVGLVFPGTQYF. In nucleotides, the CDR3 is TGTGCCAGTAGTAGAACAGGGGTTGGTCTTGTCTTTCCGGGTACGCAGTATTTT. The rearrangement links TRBV19 to TRBJ2-3; 7 bases match TRBD1. Germline V gives CDR1 LNHDA, CDR2 SQIVND (reference sequence). J was trimmed by 8 bases and V by 4 bases; bases with no gene match: 21. This CDR3 has 18 residues.

V usage is TRBV11-2 and J usage is TRBJ2-1; 12 bases fit TRBD2. CDR3 length: 19 amino acids. V shed 3 bases and J 5 bases; nucleotides not matched to a gene: 14. Germline V gives CDR1 SGHAT, CDR2 FQNNGV. CDR3 DNA: TGTGCCAGCAGCTTCCCTAGCGGGAGGGCCATGAGGGAAGACAATGAGCAGTTCTTC. Residues: CASSFPSGRAMREDNEQFF.

As for this clone: The same CDR3 is also encoded by other DNA sequences in this sample. V and J are TRBV28 and TRBJ2-7; D possibly corresponds to TRBD2 (5 bases). The germline V gene has CDR1 MDHEN and CDR2 SYDVKM. The CDR3 is made up of 11 amino acids. V was pared by 2 bases and J by 7 bases, with 6 bases between. CDR3 region: CASSLQREQYF. The CDR3 DNA reads as TGTGCCAGCAGTTTACAGCGGGAGCAGTACTTC.